What follows are 28 T cell receptor beta chains derived from one specimen sequenced in a study of T cells in Graves' hyperthyroidism and ophthalmopathy. It was RNA transcripts that yielded the amplified TCR beta CDR3 regions. The HTBI set primed first-round TCR CDR3 RT-PCR. TCRdb re-called the multiplex PCR reads with MiXCR, one entry per CDR3 protein. The sample shows more than 300,000 distinct CDR3 sequences, approximately 13% of them seen only once. What was sequenced was blood. The receptors stem from a woman in her late teens or twenties with Graves' hyperthyroidism.

The rearrangement links TRBV3-1 to TRBJ2-5; weak D call: TRBD2 (6 bases). The CDR3 runs to 13 residues. Germline-derived CDR1 and CDR2 are LGHDT and YNNKEL (reference sequence). Trimming left V 6 bases short and J 6 bases short, with 14 bases between. CDR3 protein: CASRLTSQKTQYF. In DNA form, the CDR3 reads TGTGCCAGCAGGCTGACTAGTCAGAAGACCCAGTACTTC.

In its sample, this clonotype was seen many times. The V gene is TRBV2, the J gene TRBJ2-1; possibly TRBD2 for D (6 bases). There are 15 residues in the CDR3. The V end lost 5 bases, the J end lost 6 bases, and 17 bases lay between the germline ends. Per the germline V gene, CDR1 is SNHLY and CDR2 is FYNNEI. CDR3 sequence reads: CASSWGGDDSNEQFF. The DNA for the CDR3 is TGTGCCAGCAGTTGGGGCGGGGATGATTCCAATGAGCAGTTCTTC. Looking up the rest from reference TRBV2 and TRBJ2-1 gives the full variable domain: EPEVTQTPSHQVTQMGQEVILRCVPISNHLYFYWYRQILGQKVEFLVSFYNNEISEKSEIFDDQFSVERPDGSNFTLKIRSTKLEDSAMYFCASSWGGDDSNEQFFGPGTRLTVL.

About this clonotype: This could be a read error, since a much larger clone is one nucleotide away. DNA for the CDR3: TGTGCCAGCACTCTCCGGGGGGCCGAGAACAATGAGCAGTACTTC. It translates to CASTLRGAENNEQYF. The chain is built from TRBV27 and TRBJ2-1, with TRBD2 as a possible D gene (7 bases). The assigned J gene may be wrong: the sequence end matches TRBJ2-7 better. Germline V gene lookup returns CDR1 MNHEY and CDR2 SMNVEV (reference sequence). The CDR3 sequence is 15 residues long.

The chain has TRBV19 and TRBJ1-5; TRBD1 is a possible D gene (5 bases). Germline CDR1 LNHDA, CDR2 SQIVND (reference sequence). The CDR3 runs to 17 residues. The V and J ends lost 0 bases and 2 bases respectively, with 14 bases between them. The CDR3 here is CASSIDISGGGNQPQHF. CDR3 DNA sequence: TGTGCCAGTAGTATAGACATTAGCGGGGGTGGCAATCAGCCCCAGCATTTT.

This clonotype has ten or more counts. The chain combines TRBV20-1 with TRBJ1-1, with a weak D call TRBD1 (6 bases). This CDR3 contains 15 residues. Trimming removed 6 bases at V and 1 base at J, with 18 bases between. The germline V gene has CDR1 DFQATT and CDR2 SNEGSKA (reference sequence). The CDR3 bases are TGCAGTGCATCCGGGGGCCACACAGGGAACACTGAAGCTTTCTTT. Amino acid sequence: CSASGGHTGNTEAFF.

This clonotype has at least ten counts. The chain combines TRBV12-3 or TRBV12-4 with TRBJ1-1; no definite D call. The CDR3 spans 13 residues. The ends were cut back, 2 bases at V and 4 bases at J, with 8 bases in the middle. The CDR3 is CASSLNSVTEAFF. The CDR3 region has the DNA TGTGCCAGCAGTTTAAACAGTGTCACTGAAGCTTTCTTT.

CDR3 loop: CASSPPGTGRIQPQHF. The CDR3 coding sequence is TGTGCCAGCTCACCGCCTGGAACAGGGCGGATTCAGCCCCAGCATTTT. This chain uses TRBV18 with TRBJ1-5; weak D call: TRBD1 (6 bases). V shed 3 bases and J shed 6 bases, with 18 bases lying between them. The germline CDR1 and CDR2 sequences are KGHSH and LQKENI. The CDR3 is made up of 16 amino acids.

This chain joins TRBV9 and TRBJ1-2, with D possibly matching TRBD1 (5 bases). Trimming took off 3 bases at V and 7 bases at J, with 16 bases between the two ends. CDR3 length equals 14 residues. Germline CDR1 and CDR2: SGDLS and YYNGEE. The CDR3 sequence is CASSDAWDVGGYTF. For the CDR3, the DNA is TGTGCCAGCAGCGATGCTTGGGACGTGGGTGGCTACACCTTC.

This clonotype was detected many times. The chain combines TRBV7-2 with TRBJ2-2; 11 bases line up with TRBD2. This CDR3 has 16 residues. The germline V gene has CDR1 SGHTA and CDR2 FQGNSA. J was trimmed by 2 bases and V by 2 bases; bases with no gene match: 1. The CDR3 DNA reads as TGTGCCAGCAGCTTAACTAGCGGGAGTAACACCGGGGAGCTGTTTTTT. This translates into CASSLTSGSNTGELFF.

This clonotype was recorded many times. The J gene is TRBJ2-3, the V gene TRBV20-1; 9 nucleotides align to TRBD2. The V gene end was trimmed by 2 bases and the J gene end by 3 bases; junction bases not matched to a gene: 3. The CDR3 covers 14 residues. Germline V gene data show CDR1 as DFQATT and CDR2 as SNEGSKA (reference sequence). CDR3 region: CSARLAGSTDTQYF. CDR3 DNA: TGCAGTGCTAGACTAGCGGGATCTACAGATACGCAGTATTTT.

At least ten counts were recorded for this clonotype. The rearrangement uses TRBV7-2 and TRBJ1-2; D might be TRBD1 (6 bases). The V gene lost 1 base and the J gene lost 8 bases, with 23 bases spanning the gap. The CDR3 spans 17 residues. Germline V CDR1 and CDR2: SGHTA, FQGNSA. The CDR3: CASSLDSGGAERRGYTF. The CDR3 nucleotides are TGTGCCAGCAGCTTAGATAGCGGGGGCGCAGAGAGGAGGGGCTACACCTTC.

This clonotype has ten or more counts. The rearrangement links TRBV18 to TRBJ2-7; 8 nucleotides line up with TRBD1. With 3 bases clipped from V and 2 bases from J, the junction kept 3 bases outside the gene matches. Germline lookup yields CDR1 KGHSH and CDR2 LQKENI. CDR3 length equals 14 residues. The CDR3 DNA sequence: TGTGCCAGCTCACCGGGACAGGAGACCTACGAGCAGTACTTC. It translates to CASSPGQETYEQYF.

The table lists this clonotype with many counts. V usage is TRBV2 and J usage is TRBJ1-3; D unresolved. The CDR3 spans 12 residues. Trimming took off 4 bases at V and 4 bases at J, with 5 bases between the two ends. Looked up from germline, CDR1 is SNHLY and CDR2 is FYNNEI. In DNA form, the CDR3 reads TGTGCCAGCAGTGCAAGAGGAAACACCATATATTTT. Protein product: CASSARGNTIYF. The full variable domain, rest sourced from reference TRBV2 and TRBJ1-3, is EPEVTQTPSHQVTQMGQEVILRCVPISNHLYFYWYRQILGQKVEFLVSFYNNEISEKSEIFDDQFSVERPDGSNFTLKIRSTKLEDSAMYFCASSARGNTIYFGEGSWLTVV.

This clonotype was seen a few times. The junction and the germline gene differ at one end; a read error may be behind it. The CDR3 reads CASSPSTTGELFF. CDR3 in DNA: TGTGCCAGTAGCCCAAGCACAACCGGGGAACTGTTTTTT. The rearrangement links TRBV19 to TRBJ2-2; TRBD2 is a possible D gene (5 bases). There are 13 residues in the CDR3. CDR1 and CDR2 from the germline V gene are LNHDA and SQIVND (reference sequence).

This clonotype was seen repeatedly, ten times or more. CDR3 amino acids: CASSARTGAETQYF. The CDR3 nucleotides are TGTGCCAGCAGTGCCCGGACAGGGGCAGAGACCCAGTACTTC. The chain uses TRBV28 and TRBJ2-5; 9 bases are a match to TRBD1. The V gene end was trimmed by 5 bases and the J gene end by 4 bases; junction bases not matched to a gene: 5. The CDR3 is made up of 14 amino acids. CDR1 and CDR2 (germline): MDHEN, SYDVKM. Full variable domain (outside the CDR3, taken from reference TRBV28 and TRBJ2-5): DVKVTQSSRYLVKRTGEKVFLECVQDMDHENMFWYRQDPGLGLRLIYFSYDVKMKEKGDIPEGYSVSREKKERFSLILESASTNQTSMYLCASSARTGAETQYFGPGTRLLVL.

This clonotype was counted between two and nine times. The CDR3 loop reads CATSRAVGQGTEAFF. In nucleotides, the CDR3 is TGTGCCACCAGCAGAGCCGTGGGACAAGGAACTGAAGCTTTCTTT. The chain employs TRBV15 and TRBJ1-1; D might be TRBD1 (6 bases). The CDR3 length is 15 residues. Trimming pared 1 base from V and 5 bases from J, leaving 14 bases between. Germline V lookup: CDR1 LNHNV, CDR2 YYDKDF (reference sequence).

In its sample, this clonotype was seen many times. The J gene is TRBJ2-1, the V gene TRBV30; D gene ambiguous. Germline CDR1 reads GTSNPN; CDR2 reads SVGIG (reference sequence). This CDR3 is built from 13 residues. Trimming took off 4 bases at V and 0 bases at J, with 7 bases between the two ends. CDR3 DNA sequence: TGTGCCTGGAATAGAGACTCCTACAATGAGCAGTTCTTC. Amino acid sequence: CAWNRDSYNEQFF.

This clonotype was seen ten or more times. V is TRBV24-1 and J is TRBJ2-1; TRBD2 might be the D (5 bases). Germline V CDR1 and CDR2: KGHDR, SFDVKD. The CDR3 is made up of 16 amino acids. Trimming pared 5 bases from V and 3 bases from J, leaving 16 bases between. In nucleotides, the CDR3 is TGTGCCACCAGTGTAACCCTTATAGAGGGCTACAATGAGCAGTTCTTC. Translation gives CATSVTLIEGYNEQFF.

This clonotype occurred many times. V gene TRBV18 combines with J gene TRBJ1-2; the match to TRBD1 covers 7 bases. CDR1 KGHSH and CDR2 LQKENI come from the germline V gene. V trimming: 6 bases; J trimming: 3 bases; junction bases outside the gene matches: 7. The CDR3 covers 14 residues. This CDR3 reads CASSLSDRDYGYTF. The CDR3 DNA sequence: TGTGCCAGCTCCCTCTCCGACAGGGACTATGGCTACACCTTC.

This chain connects TRBV9 to TRBJ2-1; 9 bases line up with TRBD2. The ends lost 2 bases at V and 7 bases at J; junction bases unmatched: 7. This CDR3 has 15 residues. Per the germline V gene, CDR1 is SGDLS and CDR2 is YYNGEE. CDR3 sequence: CASSVGSGGWNEQFF. Written as DNA, the CDR3 is TGTGCCAGCAGCGTGGGAAGCGGGGGGTGGAATGAGCAGTTCTTC.

This clonotype was recorded at least ten times. The V call is TRBV5-1, the J call TRBJ2-7; D is tentatively TRBD1 or TRBD2 (5 bases each). This CDR3 is built from 15 residues. V lost 0 bases and J 3 bases, leaving 13 bases between the germline ends. Germline CDR1 reads SGHRS; CDR2 reads YFSETQ. In nucleotides, the CDR3 is TGCGCCAGCAGCTTGGCTGGGGGTGGAGGCTACGAGCAGTACTTC. This translates into CASSLAGGGGYEQYF. Drawing the rest from reference TRBV5-1 and TRBJ2-7, the complete variable domain is KAGVTQTPRYLIKTRGQQVTLSCSPISGHRSVSWYQQTPGQGLQFLFEYFSETQRNKGNFPGRFSGRQFSNSRSEMNVSTLELGDSALYLCASSLAGGGGYEQYFGPGTRLTVT.

This clonotype was seen ten or more times. The J gene is TRBJ2-2, the V gene TRBV6-2 or TRBV6-3; D gene uncertain. The V end lost 4 bases, the J end lost 5 bases, and 8 bases lay between the germline ends. The CDR3 consists of 13 residues. The germline V gene has CDR1 MNHEY and CDR2 SVGEGT. The CDR3 nucleotides are TGTGCCAGCAGTTCCCCCCAAACCGGGGAGCTGTTTTTT. The encoded protein is CASSSPQTGELFF.

This clonotype was counted ten times or more. The V gene is TRBV5-8, the J gene TRBJ2-3; TRBD2 matches 7 bases. Germline CDR1 reads SGHTS; CDR2 reads YDEGEE. The V and J ends lost 7 bases and 5 bases, in that order; junction bases with no gene match: 7. CDR3 size: 13 residues. CDR3 protein: CASEGAGKDTQYF. The CDR3 DNA follows: TGTGCCAGCGAAGGAGCGGGAAAAGATACGCAGTATTTT.

The chain employs TRBV5-1 and TRBJ2-7, with D possibly matching TRBD1 (6 bases). This CDR3 region has 15 residues. Germline V lookup: CDR1 SGHRS, CDR2 YFSETQ. V gave up 2 bases and J gave up 4 bases, with 16 bases separating them. CDR3 amino acids: CASSLSGQSNYEQYF. The CDR3 DNA is TGCGCCAGCAGCTTAAGTGGACAGAGTAATTACGAGCAGTACTTC.

This clonotype was seen repeatedly, ten times or more. This chain links TRBV2 with TRBJ2-1; no definite D call. This CDR3 has 13 residues. V lost 3 bases and J lost 2, with 5 bases in between. Germline V gene sequence: CDR1 SNHLY, CDR2 FYNNEI. The CDR3 DNA follows: TGTGCCAGCAGTGAGGAAGCCTACAATGAGCAGTTCTTC. As protein: CASSEEAYNEQFF. The complete variable domain, with remaining parts taken from reference TRBV2 and TRBJ2-1, reads EPEVTQTPSHQVTQMGQEVILRCVPISNHLYFYWYRQILGQKVEFLVSFYNNEISEKSEIFDDQFSVERPDGSNFTLKIRSTKLEDSAMYFCASSEEAYNEQFFGPGTRLTVL.

In its sample, this clonotype was seen many times. The V gene is TRBV4-2, the J gene TRBJ2-7; possibly TRBD2 for D (5 bases). Trimming pared 2 bases from V and 4 bases from J, leaving 9 bases between. Germline-derived CDR1 and CDR2 are LGHNA and YNFKEQ. The CDR3 runs to 13 residues. CDR3 amino acids: CASSQRTGYEQYF. CDR3 nucleotides: TGTGCCAGCAGCCAAAGGACTGGGTACGAGCAGTACTTC.

J is TRBJ2-1 and V is TRBV5-8, with 15 bases fitting TRBD2. J lost 9 bases, V lost 4 bases, and 5 bases had no gene match. Germline CDR1 SGHTS, CDR2 YDEGEE. The length of the CDR3 is 15 residues. The CDR3 reads CASSMGLAGGSEQFF. Written as DNA, the CDR3 is TGTGCCAGCAGCATGGGACTAGCGGGAGGTTCTGAGCAGTTCTTC.

CDR3 loop: CASSLGTSGHTDTQYF. In DNA form, the CDR3 reads TGTGCCAGCAGCCTGGGGACTAGCGGGCACACAGATACGCAGTATTTT. The genes are TRBV7-3 and TRBJ2-3, with 12 positions matching TRBD2. The CDR3 contains 16 residues. From germline, CDR1 is SGHTA and CDR2 FQGTGA. The junction had 5 bases not matched to a gene; V was cut back by 5 bases and J by 2 bases.